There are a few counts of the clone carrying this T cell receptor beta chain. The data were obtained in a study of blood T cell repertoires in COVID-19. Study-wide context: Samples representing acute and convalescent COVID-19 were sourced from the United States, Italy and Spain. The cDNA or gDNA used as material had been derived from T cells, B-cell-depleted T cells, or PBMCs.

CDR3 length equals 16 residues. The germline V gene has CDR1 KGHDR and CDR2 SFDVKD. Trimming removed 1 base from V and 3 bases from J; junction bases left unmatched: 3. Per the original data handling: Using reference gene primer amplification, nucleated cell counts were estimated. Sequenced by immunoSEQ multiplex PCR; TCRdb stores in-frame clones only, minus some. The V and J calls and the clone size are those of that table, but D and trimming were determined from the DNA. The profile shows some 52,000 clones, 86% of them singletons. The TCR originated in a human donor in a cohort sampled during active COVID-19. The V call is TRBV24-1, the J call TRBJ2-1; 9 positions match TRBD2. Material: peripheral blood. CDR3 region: CATSDFASGIYNEQFF. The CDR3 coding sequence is TGTGCCACCAGTGATTTTGCTAGCGGGATCTACAATGAGCAGTTCTTC.